These T cell receptor beta chains were read from a single sample in a study of PD-1 blockade in mismatch repair-deficient tumors. TCRdb's table, derived via immunoSEQ multiplex PCR, lists solely in-frame clones and lacks some. The sample shows 95,000 to 150,000 clones, 86% of them seen only once. Sequences were derived from peripheral blood, sampled 44 weeks after starting pembrolizumab. The receptors derive from an adult with mismatch repair-deficient cancer. Each CDR3 is given with its conserved first and last residue. D genes are given only for firm matches. Only part of the rows carry a size: once, few, many, or a class if the clone is expanded.

clone size: .; J gene: TRBJ1-1; D gene: TRBD1; V gene: TRBV7-2; CDR3 protein: CASSSRDRSAGAFF; CDR3 DNA: TGTGCCAGCAGCTCCCGGGACAGGAGCGCTGGCGCTTTCTTT
clone size: once; J gene: TRBJ2-3; D gene: TRBD2; V gene: TRBV9; CDR3 protein: CASSGTSGTDTQYF; CDR3 DNA: TGTGCCAGCAGCGGGACTAGCGGCACAGATACGCAGTATTTT
clone size: .; J gene: TRBJ1-1; D gene: TRBD1; V gene: TRBV27; CDR3 protein: CASSTPQGANEAFF; CDR3 DNA: TGTGCCAGCAGTACCCCGCAGGGGGCAAATGAAGCTTTCTTT
clone size: .; J gene: TRBJ1-2; D gene: .; V gene: TRBV6-6; CDR3 protein: CASSYSVPGVNYGYTF; CDR3 DNA: TGTGCCAGCAGTTACTCGGTGCCAGGGGTGAACTATGGCTACACCTTC
clone size: .; J gene: TRBJ1-1; D gene: .; V gene: TRBV4-1; CDR3 protein: CASSQGQGSNTEAFF; CDR3 DNA: TGCGCCAGCAGCCAAGGTCAGGGTTCGAACACTGAAGCTTTCTTT
clone size: .; J gene: TRBJ1-4; D gene: .; V gene: TRBV7-8; CDR3 protein: CASRQSWGGDGPEAEKLFF; CDR3 DNA: TGTGCCAGCAGACAATCTTGGGGGGGGGACGGGCCGGAGGCTGAAAAACTGTTTTTT
clone size: .; J gene: TRBJ1-4; D gene: .; V gene: TRBV19; CDR3 protein: CASSIRNSNEKLFF; CDR3 DNA: TGTGCCAGTAGTATCAGGAACTCTAATGAAAAACTGTTTTTT
clone size: few; J gene: TRBJ1-5; D gene: .; V gene: TRBV2; CDR3 protein: CASSERVLNQPQHF; CDR3 DNA: TGTGCCAGCAGTGAAAGGGTTCTCAATCAGCCCCAGCATTTT
clone size: .; J gene: TRBJ2-3; D gene: TRBD2; V gene: TRBV7-9; CDR3 protein: CASSFLAGGTDTQYF; CDR3 DNA: TGTGCCAGCAGCTTTCTAGCGGGGGGAACAGATACGCAGTATTTT
clone size: few; J gene: TRBJ2-7; D gene: .; V gene: TRBV25-1; CDR3 protein: CASSLHEQYF; CDR3 DNA: TGTGCCAGCAGCCTTCACGAGCAGTACTTC
clone size: .; J gene: TRBJ1-5; D gene: .; V gene: TRBV6-1; CDR3 protein: CASSEDVVGLEQPQHF; CDR3 DNA: TGTGCCAGCAGTGAAGATGTAGTAGGTTTGGAGCAGCCCCAGCATTTT
clone size: medium-sized; J gene: TRBJ1-4; D gene: .; V gene: TRBV7-9; CDR3 protein: CASSLRGTDPGLYEKLFF; CDR3 DNA: TGTGCCAGCAGCTTAAGGGGCACCGACCCGGGGTTATATGAAAAACTGTTTTTT
clone size: .; J gene: TRBJ2-2; D gene: .; V gene: TRBV11-3; CDR3 protein: CASSLDYRIDTGELFF; CDR3 DNA: TGTGCCAGCAGCTTAGATTACCGGATAGACACCGGGGAGCTGTTTTTT
clone size: .; J gene: TRBJ2-7; D gene: TRBD1; V gene: TRBV4-1; CDR3 protein: CASSQDRGRGSVEQYF; CDR3 DNA: TGCGCCAGCAGCCAAGATAGGGGCAGGGGGTCGGTCGAGCAGTACTTC
clone size: many; J gene: TRBJ2-7; D gene: .; V gene: TRBV7-2; CDR3 protein: CASSFSGYEQYF; CDR3 DNA: TGTGCCAGCAGCTTTTCAGGGTACGAGCAGTACTTC
clone size: once; J gene: TRBJ1-1; D gene: .; V gene: TRBV7-9; CDR3 protein: CASSLIQGDTEAFF; CDR3 DNA: TGTGCCAGCAGCTTAATCCAGGGCGACACTGAAGCTTTCTTT
clone size: .; J gene: TRBJ2-7; D gene: TRBD2; V gene: TRBV5-1; CDR3 protein: CASSVTSGTYEQYF; CDR3 DNA: TGCGCCAGCAGTGTGACTAGCGGAACCTACGAGCAGTACTTC
clone size: .; J gene: TRBJ2-7; D gene: .; V gene: TRBV5-5; CDR3 protein: CASTLGGTYEQYF; CDR3 DNA: TGTGCCAGCACCCTAGGGGGAACCTACGAGCAGTACTTC
clone size: .; J gene: TRBJ2-3; D gene: .; V gene: TRBV27; CDR3 protein: CASSLFGGLEPGETDTQYF; CDR3 DNA: TGTGCCAGCAGTTTATTCGGGGGTCTTGAACCTGGCGAAACAGATACGCAGTATTTT
clone size: .; J gene: TRBJ2-7; D gene: .; V gene: TRBV21-1; CDR3 protein: CASSKAATSGRSYEQYF; CDR3 DNA: TGTGCCAGCAGCAAAGCGGCCACTAGCGGGAGATCCTACGAGCAGTACTTC
clone size: .; J gene: TRBJ2-7; D gene: TRBD1; V gene: TRBV23-1; CDR3 protein: CASSQSGTGWYEQYF; CDR3 DNA: TGCGCCAGCAGTCAATCGGGGACAGGGTGGTACGAGCAGTACTTC
clone size: .; J gene: TRBJ1-2; D gene: TRBD1; V gene: TRBV11-3; CDR3 protein: CASAKGDSPSSNYGYTF; CDR3 DNA: TGTGCCAGCGCAAAAGGGGACAGTCCCAGTTCTAACTATGGCTACACCTTC
clone size: .; J gene: TRBJ1-2; D gene: .; V gene: TRBV19; CDR3 protein: CASSMSGSDTAYGYTF; CDR3 DNA: TGTGCCAGTAGTATGAGCGGATCGGACACAGCATATGGCTACACCTTC
clone size: few; J gene: TRBJ1-2; D gene: TRBD1; V gene: TRBV30; CDR3 protein: CAWTPTGVYGYTF; CDR3 DNA: TGTGCCTGGACCCCGACAGGGGTCTATGGCTACACCTTC
clone size: .; J gene: TRBJ1-3; D gene: .; V gene: TRBV18; CDR3 protein: CASSPSPSGNTIYF; CDR3 DNA: TGTGCCAGCTCACCGTCCCCCTCTGGAAACACCATATATTTT
clone size: once; J gene: TRBJ1-1; D gene: .; V gene: TRBV6-5; CDR3 protein: CASSYRDPNTEAFF; CDR3 DNA: TGTGCCAGCAGTTACAGGGACCCGAACACTGAAGCTTTCTTT
clone size: .; J gene: TRBJ1-2; D gene: .; V gene: TRBV14; CDR3 protein: CASSQHFGYGYTF; CDR3 DNA: .
clone size: .; J gene: TRBJ2-7; D gene: .; V gene: TRBV19; CDR3 protein: CASSITLWSYEQYF; CDR3 DNA: TGTGCCAGTAGTATAACCTTATGGTCCTACGAGCAGTACTTC
clone size: .; J gene: TRBJ2-7; D gene: .; V gene: TRBV10-2; CDR3 protein: CASSERSRLSYEQYF; CDR3 DNA: TGCGCCAGCAGTGAAAGGTCTAGGTTGTCCTACGAGCAGTACTTC
clone size: .; J gene: TRBJ1-1; D gene: .; V gene: TRBV2; CDR3 protein: CASRAPWIEAFF; CDR3 DNA: TGTGCCAGCAGGGCCCCTTGGATCGAAGCTTTCTTT
clone size: .; J gene: TRBJ2-3; D gene: .; V gene: TRBV7-8; CDR3 protein: CASSHGGRSDTQYF; CDR3 DNA: TGTGCCAGCTCCCACGGGGGAAGGTCAGATACGCAGTATTTT
clone size: .; J gene: TRBJ1-2; D gene: .; V gene: TRBV6-6; CDR3 protein: CASSTGGAARGYTF; CDR3 DNA: TGTGCCAGCAGCACCGGAGGGGCGGCCCGTGGCTACACCTTC
clone size: .; J gene: TRBJ2-7; D gene: .; V gene: TRBV7-9; CDR3 protein: CASSSKLYEQYF; CDR3 DNA: TGTGCCAGCAGCTCAAAACTGTACGAGCAGTACTTC
clone size: .; J gene: TRBJ2-5; D gene: .; V gene: TRBV5-1; CDR3 protein: CASSLARETQYF; CDR3 DNA: TGCGCCAGCAGCTTGGCTCGAGAGACCCAGTACTTC
clone size: .; J gene: TRBJ2-5; D gene: TRBD2; V gene: TRBV5-1; CDR3 protein: CASTYPRGGGQETQYF; CDR3 DNA: TGCGCCAGCACCTACCCGCGGGGGGGCGGACAAGAGACCCAGTACTTC
clone size: once; J gene: TRBJ1-2; D gene: .; V gene: TRBV27; CDR3 protein: CASSLAAAEFNYGYTF; CDR3 DNA: TGTGCCAGCAGTTTAGCGGCGGCAGAGTTTAACTATGGCTACACCTTC
clone size: .; J gene: TRBJ2-6; D gene: .; V gene: TRBV30; CDR3 protein: CAWSVPGSFLSGANVLTF; CDR3 DNA: TGTGCCTGGAGTGTACCGGGGAGTTTCCTCTCTGGGGCCAACGTCCTGACTTTC
clone size: .; J gene: TRBJ2-1; D gene: TRBD2; V gene: TRBV5-6; CDR3 protein: CASSPGTSGRNEQFF; CDR3 DNA: TGTGCCAGCAGCCCCGGGACTAGCGGGAGGAATGAGCAGTTCTTC
clone size: .; J gene: TRBJ2-7; D gene: TRBD2; V gene: TRBV7-9; CDR3 protein: CASSNKLRPGLGGYEQYF; CDR3 DNA: TGTGCCAGCAGCAATAAGTTGAGACCGGGACTAGGGGGCTACGAGCAGTACTTC
clone size: .; J gene: TRBJ1-1; D gene: .; V gene: TRBV7-2; CDR3 protein: CASSLAKTVGTEAFF; CDR3 DNA: TGTGCCAGCAGCTTAGCAAAAACAGTAGGCACTGAAGCTTTCTTT
clone size: .; J gene: TRBJ2-2; D gene: .; V gene: TRBV11-3; CDR3 protein: CASSSSLGVNGELFF; CDR3 DNA: TGTGCCAGCAGCTCCTCACTAGGCGTTAACGGGGAGCTGTTTTTT
clone size: .; J gene: TRBJ2-1; D gene: TRBD2; V gene: TRBV5-6; CDR3 protein: CASTTPGLAGVWSYNEQFF; CDR3 DNA: TGTGCCAGCACCACCCCGGGACTAGCGGGAGTTTGGTCCTACAATGAGCAGTTCTTC
clone size: few; J gene: TRBJ1-2; D gene: .; V gene: TRBV6-1; CDR3 protein: CASTLAANYGYTF; CDR3 DNA: TGTGCCAGCACCCTGGCTGCTAACTATGGCTACACCTTC
clone size: .; J gene: TRBJ2-7; D gene: TRBD1; V gene: TRBV6-5; CDR3 protein: CASTRDRGYEQYF; CDR3 DNA: TGTGCCAGCACCCGGGACAGGGGCTACGAGCAGTACTTC
clone size: .; J gene: TRBJ2-1; D gene: .; V gene: TRBV10-2; CDR3 protein: CATYSGLNEQFF; CDR3 DNA: TGCGCCACCTATTCAGGGCTCAATGAGCAGTTCTTC
clone size: .; J gene: TRBJ2-1; D gene: .; V gene: TRBV7-8; CDR3 protein: CASSSGRSSYNEQFF; CDR3 DNA: TGTGCCAGCAGCTCCGGACGGAGCTCCTACAATGAGCAGTTCTTC